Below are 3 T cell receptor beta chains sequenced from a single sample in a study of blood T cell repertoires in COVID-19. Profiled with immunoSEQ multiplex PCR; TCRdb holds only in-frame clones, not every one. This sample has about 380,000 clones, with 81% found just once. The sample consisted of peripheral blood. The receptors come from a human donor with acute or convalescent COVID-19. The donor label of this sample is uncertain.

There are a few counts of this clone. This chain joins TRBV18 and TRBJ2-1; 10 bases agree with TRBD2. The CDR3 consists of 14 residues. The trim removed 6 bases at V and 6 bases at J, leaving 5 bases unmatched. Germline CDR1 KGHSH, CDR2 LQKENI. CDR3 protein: CASSGAGGLNEQFF. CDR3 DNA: TGTGCCAGCTCTGGAGCGGGGGGGCTCAATGAGCAGTTCTTC. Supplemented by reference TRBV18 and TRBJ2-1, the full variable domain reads NAGVMQNPRHLVRRRGQEARLRCSPMKGHSHVYWYRQLPEEGLKFMVYLQKENIIDESGMPKERFSAEFPKEGPSILRIQQVVRGDSAAYFCASSGAGGLNEQFFGPGTRLTVL.

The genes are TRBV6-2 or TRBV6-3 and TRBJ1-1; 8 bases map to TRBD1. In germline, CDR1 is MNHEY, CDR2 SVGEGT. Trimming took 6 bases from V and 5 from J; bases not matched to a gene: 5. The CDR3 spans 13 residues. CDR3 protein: CASSMDRVTEAFF. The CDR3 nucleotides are TGTGCCAGCAGCATGGACAGGGTAACTGAAGCTTTCTTT.

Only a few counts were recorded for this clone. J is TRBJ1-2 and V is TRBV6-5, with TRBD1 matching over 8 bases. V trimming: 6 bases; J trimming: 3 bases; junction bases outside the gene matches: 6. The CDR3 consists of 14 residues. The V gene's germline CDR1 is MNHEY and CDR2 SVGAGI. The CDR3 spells CASRTTTGDYGYTF. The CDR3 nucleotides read TGTGCCAGCAGAACCACGACAGGGGACTATGGCTACACCTTC.